What follows are 10 T cell receptor beta chains derived from one specimen sequenced in a study of T-cell reconstitution after alpha-beta-depleted transplantation in children. TCRbeta library construction was performed incorporating unique molecular identifiers. TCRdb fed the PCR reads into MiXCR, producing one record per CDR3 protein. The table lists 380,000 or so distinct CDR3 sequences, 13% of them singletons. Sequenced here: PBMCs, sampled from the stem cell graft. The receptors come from a human donor who donated a stem cell graft to a child with Fanconi anemia.

This clonotype occurred a few times. This chain connects TRBV7-9 to TRBJ2-2; D unclear. The germline CDR1 and CDR2 sequences are SEHNR and FQNEAQ (reference sequence). CDR3 length: 16 residues. The V end was cut by 2 bases, the J end by 5 bases, with 15 bases between. CDR3 amino acids: CASSLTPNRDTGELFF. For the CDR3, the DNA is TGTGCCAGCAGCTTAACCCCAAATAGGGATACCGGGGAGCTGTTTTTT.

This chain uses TRBV5-6 with TRBJ2-7; D is undetermined. The ends were cut back, 1 base at V and 0 bases at J, with 11 bases in the middle. This CDR3 has 15 residues. Germline CDR1 reads SGHDT; CDR2 reads YYEEEE. The CDR3 sequence is CASSLYPGTSYEQYF. The CDR3 DNA follows: TGTGCCAGCAGCTTGTATCCGGGTACCTCCTACGAGCAGTACTTC. Together with reference TRBV5-6 and TRBJ2-7, the CDR3 gives the full variable domain: DAGVTQSPTHLIKTRGQQVTLRCSPKSGHDTVSWYQQALGQGPQFIFQYYEEEERQRGNFPDRFSGHQFPNYSSELNVNALLLGDSALYLCASSLYPGTSYEQYFGPGTRLTVT.

This clonotype was seen a few times. This chain connects TRBV7-8 to TRBJ2-5; 13 positions agree with TRBD2. The CDR3 consists of 17 residues. V shed 5 bases, J shed 1 base, and the junction held 7 bases outside the gene matches. CDR1 and CDR2 from the germline V gene are SGHVS and FQNEAQ. The CDR3 coding sequence is TGTGCCAGCAGCCCCAGGGGACTAGCGGGGCTCCAAGAGACCCAGTACTTC. It specifies CASSPRGLAGLQETQYF.

This clonotype was counted many times. The rearrangement joins TRBV3-1 to TRBJ1-1; D might be TRBD1 (5 bases). CDR3 length: 14 amino acids. Trimming removed 6 bases at V and 5 bases at J, with 16 bases between. Germline V CDR1 and CDR2: LGHDT, YNNKEL (reference sequence). CDR3 sequence: CASSGGDVGTEAFF. CDR3 sequence (DNA): TGTGCCAGCAGTGGAGGGGATGTGGGAACTGAAGCTTTCTTT.

This clonotype was observed many times. The chain carries TRBV5-1 and TRBJ2-5; D gene ambiguous. Germline V gives CDR1 SGHRS, CDR2 YFSETQ. The CDR3 length is 12 residues. The V gene lost 0 bases and the J gene lost 4 bases, with 4 bases spanning the gap. The CDR3 sequence is CASSLGTETQYF. For the CDR3, the DNA is TGCGCCAGCAGCTTGGGGACAGAGACCCAGTACTTC.

This clonotype was observed many times. This chain connects TRBV29-1 to TRBJ2-3, with 7 bases identical to TRBD1. The CDR3 sequence is 14 residues long. Losses at the gene ends were 6 bases for V and 0 bases for J; bases not matched to a gene: 6. Germline V gene data show CDR1 as SQVTM and CDR2 as ANQGSEA. The CDR3 region is CSVKDRTSTDTQYF. CDR3 coding DNA: TGCAGCGTGAAGGACAGGACTAGCACAGATACGCAGTATTTT.

This chain connects TRBV3-1 to TRBJ2-3; 7 bases fit TRBD2. The CDR3 has 14 residues. Trimming cost V 6 bases and J 2 bases; bases outside gene matches: 5. CDR1 LGHDT and CDR2 YNNKEL come from the germline V gene (reference sequence). Written as DNA, the CDR3 is TGTGCCAGCAGTCGGGGAGGGCCCACAGATACGCAGTATTTT. This encodes CASSRGGPTDTQYF.

Only a few counts were recorded for this clonotype. The rearrangement links TRBV18 to TRBJ1-3, with TRBD1 matching over 8 bases. Germline V CDR1 and CDR2: KGHSH, LQKENI. Trimming removed 2 bases from V and 8 bases from J; junction bases left unmatched: 14. CDR3 size: 17 residues. The CDR3 DNA is TGTGCCAGCTCACCAAACCAGGTCGGGACAGGCGCTTACACCATATATTTT. Translation gives CASSPNQVGTGAYTIYF.

This chain links TRBV5-1 with TRBJ1-5, with D perhaps TRBD1 (5 bases). V lost 0 bases, J lost 2 bases, and 9 bases lay in between. The CDR3 covers 15 residues. Germline loops: CDR1 SGHRS, CDR2 YFSETQ. CDR3 loop: CASSLGEGRNQPQHF. In nucleotides, the CDR3 is TGCGCCAGCAGCTTGGGTGAGGGGCGCAATCAGCCCCAGCATTTT.

A few counts support this clonotype. The chain joins TRBV5-1 to TRBJ2-3, with D unresolved. Germline CDR1 and CDR2: SGHRS and YFSETQ. The CDR3 totals 14 residues. V was pared by 0 bases and J by 5 bases, with 10 bases between. The CDR3 spells CASSLGQNEDTQYF. In DNA, the CDR3 is TGCGCCAGCAGCTTGGGGCAGAATGAAGATACGCAGTATTTT. Full variable domain (rest looked up from reference TRBV5-1 and TRBJ2-3): KAGVTQTPRYLIKTRGQQVTLSCSPISGHRSVSWYQQTPGQGLQFLFEYFSETQRNKGNFPGRFSGRQFSNSRSEMNVSTLELGDSALYLCASSLGQNEDTQYFGPGTRLTVL.